These 9 T cell receptor beta chains were all obtained from the same sample, sequenced in a study of blood T cell repertoires in COVID-19. Sequencing used immunoSEQ multiplex PCR; TCRdb keeps in-frame clones, though not all of them. The sample consists of around 280,000 clones, roughly 87% of them appearing once. Sequencing input: PBMCs or T cells enriched from blood (not recorded which). These receptors came from a woman aged 40 to 50 who had recovered from COVID-19.

The chain employs TRBV28 and TRBJ2-7; 7 bases line up with TRBD2. Trimming removed 2 bases from V and 6 bases from J; junction bases left unmatched: 1. From germline, CDR1 is MDHEN and CDR2 SYDVKM. The CDR3 covers 12 residues. The chain's CDR3 is CASSLPGGEQYF. The CDR3 region has the DNA TGTGCCAGCAGTTTACCGGGGGGCGAGCAGTACTTC.

The chain has TRBV19 and TRBJ1-5; D ambiguous. V gave up 1 base and J gave up 7 bases, with 14 bases separating them. This CDR3 has 15 amino acids. In germline, CDR1 is LNHDA, CDR2 SQIVND (reference sequence). CDR3 loop: CASSIGGVRGQPQHF. CDR3 coding DNA: TGTGCCAGTAGTATAGGTGGCGTACGCGGGCAGCCCCAGCATTTT. The whole variable domain, filled in from reference TRBV19 and TRBJ1-5, reads DGGITQSPKYLFRKEGQNVTLSCEQNLNHDAMYWYRQDPGQGLRLIYYSQIVNDFQKGDIAEGYSVSREKKESFPLTVTSAQKNPTAFYLCASSIGGVRGQPQHFGDGTRLSIL.

The rearrangement joins TRBV30 to TRBJ2-3, with TRBD2 as a possible D gene (6 bases). The V and J ends lost 1 base and 1 base respectively, with 15 bases between them. This CDR3 is built from 16 residues. Germline V gene lookup returns CDR1 GTSNPN and CDR2 SVGIG (reference sequence). CDR3 sequence (DNA): TGTGCCTGGAGTGCAAGAGGAAAGCGGGGCACAGATACGCAGTATTTT. Protein sequence: CAWSARGKRGTDTQYF.

J is TRBJ2-1 and V is TRBV18; 7 nucleotides agree with TRBD2. Germline-derived CDR1 and CDR2 are KGHSH and LQKENI. V shed 6 bases and J 3 bases; nucleotides not matched to a gene: 11. The CDR3 has 16 amino acids. The CDR3 region is CASSFTGRQIYNEQFF. The CDR3 DNA sequence: TGTGCCAGCTCCTTCACCGGGAGGCAGATCTACAATGAGCAGTTCTTC.

This clone was seen only once. The genes are TRBV4-3 and TRBJ1-4; a possible D gene is TRBD1 (6 bases). This CDR3 spans 16 amino acids. The germline V gene has CDR1 LGHNA and CDR2 YSLEER. Trimming removed 0 bases from V and 8 bases from J, with 16 bases in between. CDR3 loop: CASSQESRGGWEKLFF. The CDR3 DNA reads as TGCGCCAGCAGCCAAGAGTCCAGGGGAGGGTGGGAAAAACTGTTTTTT.

This sequence joins TRBV6-5 and TRBJ1-2; 9 nucleotides match TRBD1. V shed 8 bases, J shed 4 bases, and the junction held 8 bases outside the gene matches. The CDR3 consists of 14 residues. Germline V lookup: CDR1 MNHEY, CDR2 SVGAGI. This CDR3 is CASGQGRAGYGYTF. The CDR3 DNA follows: TGTGCCAGCGGACAGGGGAGGGCGGGCTATGGCTACACCTTC.

The V gene is TRBV28, the J gene TRBJ2-7, with TRBD2 identical over 10 bases. There are 19 residues in the CDR3. Germline CDR1 is MDHEN and CDR2 is SYDVKM. V lost 5 bases to trimming and J lost 2 bases; unmatched junction nucleotides: 18. CDR3 coding DNA: TGTGCCAGCAGTCAGAATATACTTAACCGGCTAGCGGGAGCCTACGAGCAGTACTTC. It codes for CASSQNILNRLAGAYEQYF.

The rearrangement joins TRBV29-1 to TRBJ2-1; D may be TRBD2 (5 bases). The V and J ends lost 6 bases and 10 bases respectively, with 16 bases between them. The CDR3 has 12 residues. The germline gives CDR1 SQVTM, CDR2 ANQGSEA. CDR3 in DNA: TGCAGCGTGAGGACTGATCACTCGGAGCAGTTCTTC. This translates into CSVRTDHSEQFF.

This sequence joins TRBV20-1 and TRBJ1-4; a possible D gene is TRBD1 (5 bases). Trimming pared 3 bases from V and 0 bases from J, leaving 11 bases between. The CDR3 extends over 15 amino acids. Germline V gene sequence: CDR1 DFQATT, CDR2 SNEGSKA (reference sequence). In DNA form, the CDR3 reads TGCAGTGCTAGTCAGGGTGCCGCAACTAATGAAAAACTGTTTTTT. The encoded protein is CSASQGAATNEKLFF.